One and the same sample provided the 14 T cell receptor beta chains below, sequenced in a study of blood T cell repertoires in COVID-19. Sequencing was performed with immunoSEQ multiplex PCR; in TCRdb, only in-frame clones are kept and a portion is missing. The repertoire holds more than 75,000 clones, with around nine tenths as singletons. Sequencing was performed on peripheral blood. These receptor sequences come from a man of 80 years or more with active or convalescent COVID-19.

This chain links TRBV6-5 with TRBJ1-5; TRBD1 might be the D (5 bases). Germline loops: CDR1 MNHEY, CDR2 SVGAGI. The CDR3 length is 15 residues. V gave up 5 bases and J gave up 0 bases, with 11 bases separating them. CDR3 DNA: TGTGCCAGCAGTCTGGGGGGGTATAGCAATCAGCCCCAGCATTTT. Protein sequence: CASSLGGYSNQPQHF.

This clone has just a few counts. The chain recombines TRBV7-8 with TRBJ1-1; D ambiguous. The CDR3 totals 13 residues. V was pared by 2 bases and J by 2 bases, with 6 bases between. Germline loops: CDR1 SGHVS, CDR2 FQNEAQ. The CDR3 DNA reads as TGTGCCAGCAGCTTAAGCCTCAACACTGAAGCTTTCTTT. Its translation is CASSLSLNTEAFF.

V gene TRBV24-1 combines with J gene TRBJ2-1, with D perhaps matching TRBD1 (5 bases). The CDR3 has 15 amino acids. Germline V CDR1 and CDR2: KGHDR, SFDVKD. Between the trimmed V and J ends, which lost 4 bases and 3 bases, there was a span of 12 bases. CDR3 DNA sequence: TGTGCCACCAGTGAGGGGCCTTACCGCTACAATGAGCAGTTCTTC. Encoded protein: CATSEGPYRYNEQFF.

The V and J genes are TRBV18 and TRBJ1-5, with TRBD1 matching over 8 bases. Germline V gene data show CDR1 as KGHSH and CDR2 as LQKENI. The V segment lost 8 bases and the J segment 4 bases; nucleotides outside the gene matches: 4. This CDR3 has 13 residues. The CDR3 region has the DNA TGTGCCAGCAAGACAGGGGCTAATCAGCCCCAGCATTTT. This gives the protein CASKTGANQPQHF.

V and J are TRBV5-1 and TRBJ2-3, with TRBD2 identical over 16 bases. CDR3 size: 16 residues. V was clipped by 4 bases and J by 4 bases; unmatched bases: 3. Germline lookup yields CDR1 SGHRS and CDR2 YFSETQ. The CDR3 loop is CASSTGTSGRADTQYF. The DNA for the CDR3 is TGCGCCAGCAGCACCGGGACTAGCGGGAGGGCAGATACGCAGTATTTT.

The chain couples TRBV5-6 to TRBJ2-1, with D maybe TRBD2 (6 bases). Trimming removed 5 bases from V and 4 bases from J, with 19 bases in between. In germline, CDR1 is SGHDT, CDR2 YYEEEE. This CDR3 has 16 amino acids. The CDR3 bases are TGTGCCAGCAGTTTATACCGGGAGATCCTGTACAATGAGCAGTTCTTC. Its translation: CASSLYREILYNEQFF.

The rearrangement links TRBV14 to TRBJ2-1, with D possibly being TRBD1 (5 bases). The V end was cut by 2 bases, the J end by 0 bases, with 8 bases between. The CDR3 has 15 amino acids. In germline, CDR1 is SGHDN, CDR2 FVKESK. The CDR3 here is CASSQRRDSYNEQFF. CDR3 in DNA: TGTGCCAGCAGCCAACGCAGGGACTCCTACAATGAGCAGTTCTTC.

This clone was detected only a few times. The same CDR3 arises from other DNA sequences in this sample as well. The chain recombines TRBV30 with TRBJ1-5; possible D gene TRBD1, 6 bases. V shed 2 bases and J shed 0 bases, with 14 bases lying between them. Germline V gene lookup returns CDR1 GTSNPN and CDR2 SVGIG (reference sequence). The CDR3 length is 16 residues. CDR3 DNA: TGTGCCTGGAGTCCCTTGGACAGCTATAGCAATCAGCCCCAGCATTTT. Protein product: CAWSPLDSYSNQPQHF.

The chain links TRBV5-5 to TRBJ2-7, with a weak D call TRBD1 (6 bases). The V end lost 4 bases, the J end lost 4 bases, and 18 bases lay between the germline ends. CDR1 is SGHKS and CDR2 is YYEKEE in the germline V gene (reference sequence). This CDR3 has 15 amino acids. CDR3 sequence: CASSLGTPPRYEQYF. The DNA of the CDR3 is TGTGCCAGCAGCCTAGGGACACCCCCTCGGTACGAGCAGTACTTC.

The chain carries TRBV5-1 and TRBJ2-3; no firm D call. Per the germline V gene, CDR1 is SGHRS and CDR2 is YFSETQ. Trimming removed 2 bases at V and 4 bases at J, with 11 bases between. The CDR3 has 14 amino acids. The CDR3 here is CASSFYGEPDTQYF. CDR3 in DNA: TGCGCCAGCAGCTTTTATGGAGAACCAGATACGCAGTATTTT.

This chain connects TRBV6-5 to TRBJ1-2, with D possibly matching TRBD1 (5 bases). This CDR3 region has 15 residues. Trimming removed 6 bases from V and 2 bases from J, with 16 bases in between. Germline CDR1 is MNHEY and CDR2 is SVGAGI. The CDR3 DNA reads TGTGCCAGCAGAAAGAGGGGCGGGGAAAACTATGGCTACACCTTC. It translates to CASRKRGGENYGYTF.

This chain connects TRBV28 to TRBJ1-2, with a possible D match to TRBD1 (6 bases). The germline V gene has CDR1 MDHEN and CDR2 SYDVKM. This CDR3 contains 13 residues. V was pared by 6 bases and J by 4 bases, with 12 bases between. The CDR3 is CASSLSDSYGYTF. The CDR3 nucleotides are TGTGCCAGCAGCCTATCGGACAGCTATGGCTACACCTTC.

The genes are TRBV5-4 and TRBJ2-6; 8 nucleotides line up with TRBD1. The V segment lost 0 bases and the J segment 0 bases; nucleotides outside the gene matches: 5. Looked up from germline, CDR1 is SGHNT and CDR2 is YYREEE (reference sequence). This CDR3 comprises 18 residues. The CDR3 region is CASSLGQGPFSGANVLTF. The CDR3 nucleotides read TGTGCCAGCAGCTTGGGACAGGGGCCGTTCTCTGGGGCCAACGTCCTGACTTTC.

The chain couples TRBV11-1 to TRBJ2-5; 8 bases fit TRBD2. CDR1 and CDR2 from the germline V gene are SGHAT and FQDESV (reference sequence). Trimming removed 2 bases from V and 5 bases from J; junction bases left unmatched: 7. CDR3 length: 15 residues. The CDR3 DNA reads as TGTGCCAGCAGCTTACCCATTAGCGGGATGGAGACCCAGTACTTC. Translating gives CASSLPISGMETQYF.